This T cell receptor beta chain stems from a study of cytomegalovirus exposure and HLA in healthy donors. CDR1 is GTSNPN and CDR2 is SVGIG in the germline V gene (reference sequence). The V end lost 3 bases, the J end lost 4 bases, and 19 bases lay between the germline ends. This CDR3 has 15 amino acids. Data came from immunoSEQ multiplex PCR; TCRdb stores just in-frame clones and leaves some out. Among 220,000 or so clones listed, around four fifths were seen once. The chain has TRBV30 and TRBJ2-7; D is possibly TRBD1 or TRBD2 (6 bases each). The source material was PBMCs. This sequence originates from a woman in her 30s in good health and CMV-seropositive. CDR3 coding DNA: TGTGCCTGGAGCCTTAGTACAGGGAGGCCTTACGAGCAGTACTTC. It translates to CAWSLSTGRPYEQYF. The whole variable domain, filled in from reference TRBV30 and TRBJ2-7, reads SQTIHQWPATLVQPVGSPLSLECTVEGTSNPNLYWYRQAAGRGLQLLFYSVGIGQISSEVPQNLSASRPQDRQFILSSKKLLLSDSGFYLCAWSLSTGRPYEQYFGPGTRLTVT.